In its sample, the clone carrying this TCR beta chain was seen many times. Its specificity is not known. The entry originates in a study of Graves' ophthalmopathy and Graves' hyperthyroidism. Study-wide results and limits: A model of 13 signatures distinguished ophthalmopathy from stable hyperthyroidism at 87.88% sensitivity and 81.08% specificity. The majority of expanded thyroid clonotypes above 0.001 frequency also occurred in blood.

Trimming pared 5 bases from V and 4 bases from J, leaving 14 bases between. This CDR3 is 14 amino acids long. The germline CDR1 and CDR2 sequences are MGHRA and YSYEKL. Amplified material comprised TCR beta CDR3 regions derived from RNA transcripts. The library came from an HTBI-primed first-round RT-PCR and a second-round multiplex PCR. One entry per CDR3 protein results from TCRdb running MiXCR on the multiplex PCR reads. The repertoire holds about 620,000 distinct CDR3 sequences, with 20% to 25% as singletons. Sample: peripheral blood. This clonotype originated in a young woman with stable Graves' hyperthyroidism. Some clones in this sample may be carry-over from other donors' samples. The J gene is TRBJ2-5, the V gene TRBV4-1, with D possibly being TRBD1 or TRBD2 (5 bases each). Written as DNA, the CDR3 is TGCGCCAGCAGCTTCGGGGCAGGGCGAGAGACCCAGTACTTC. It encodes CASSFGAGRETQYF.